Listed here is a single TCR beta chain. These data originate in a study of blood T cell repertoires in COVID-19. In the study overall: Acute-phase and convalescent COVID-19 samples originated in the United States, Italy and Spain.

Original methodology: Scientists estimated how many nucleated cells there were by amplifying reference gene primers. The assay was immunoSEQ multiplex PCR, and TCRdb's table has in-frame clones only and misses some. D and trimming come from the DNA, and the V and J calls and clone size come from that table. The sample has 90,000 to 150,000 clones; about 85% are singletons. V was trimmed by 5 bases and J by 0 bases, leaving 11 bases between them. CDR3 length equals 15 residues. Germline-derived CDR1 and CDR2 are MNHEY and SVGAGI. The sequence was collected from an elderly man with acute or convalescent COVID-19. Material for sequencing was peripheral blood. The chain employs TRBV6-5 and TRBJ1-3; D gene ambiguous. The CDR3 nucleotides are TGTGCCAGCAGTCTCAGGAGGGACTCTGGAAACACCATATATTTT. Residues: CASSLRRDSGNTIYF.